This TCR beta chain was documented in a study of T cell responses to AZD1222 COVID-19 vaccine. In regard to this clone: Antigen: not known.

The study's findings and limits: Once two AZD1222 doses were given, Spike-specific TCR breadth and depth went up. Donors, mostly white British, included more females; clonal diversity was possibly underestimated. Repertoires were sampled only after the peak T cell response.

Using immunoSEQ multiplex PCR, the repertoire was profiled, and TCRdb retains in-frame clones only, with some absent. Of roughly 110,000 clones listed, about 90% are singletons. This CDR3 is built from 14 residues. Trimming removed 5 bases from V and 6 bases from J, with 13 bases in between. Germline-derived CDR1 and CDR2 are SEHNR and FQNEAQ (reference sequence). The sequence derives from an adult in good health. Material: peripheral blood, obtained on day 0 of AZD1222 vaccination. The chain carries TRBV7-9 and TRBJ1-4; no clear D. CDR3 DNA sequence: TGTGCCAGCAGCCCAGACTGGGCACATGAAAAACTGTTTTTT. This sequence encodes CASSPDWAHEKLFF.